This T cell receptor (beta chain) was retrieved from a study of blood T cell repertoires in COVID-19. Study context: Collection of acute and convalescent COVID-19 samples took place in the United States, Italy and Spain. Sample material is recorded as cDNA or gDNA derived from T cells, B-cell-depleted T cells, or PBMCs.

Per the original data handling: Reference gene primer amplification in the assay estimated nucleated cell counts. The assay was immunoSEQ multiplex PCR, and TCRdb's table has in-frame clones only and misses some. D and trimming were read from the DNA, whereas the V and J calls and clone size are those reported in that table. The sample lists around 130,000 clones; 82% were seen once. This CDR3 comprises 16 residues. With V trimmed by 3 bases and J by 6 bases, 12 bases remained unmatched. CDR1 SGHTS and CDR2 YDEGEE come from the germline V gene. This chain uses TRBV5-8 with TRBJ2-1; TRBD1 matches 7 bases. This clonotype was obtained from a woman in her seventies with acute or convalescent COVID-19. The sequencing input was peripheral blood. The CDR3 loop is CASSWPRGQHSNEQFF. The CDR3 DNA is TGTGCCAGCAGCTGGCCCCGGGGACAGCACTCCAATGAGCAGTTCTTC.